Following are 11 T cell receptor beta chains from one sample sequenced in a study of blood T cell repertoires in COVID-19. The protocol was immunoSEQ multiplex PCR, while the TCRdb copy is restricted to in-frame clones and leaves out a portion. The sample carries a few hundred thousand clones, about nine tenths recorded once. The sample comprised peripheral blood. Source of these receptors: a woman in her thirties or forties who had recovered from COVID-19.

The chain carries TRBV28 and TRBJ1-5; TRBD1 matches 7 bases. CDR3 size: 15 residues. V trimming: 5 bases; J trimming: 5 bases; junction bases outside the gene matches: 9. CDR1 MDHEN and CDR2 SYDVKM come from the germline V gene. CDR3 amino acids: CASSPGTVFYQPQHF. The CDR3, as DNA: TGTGCCAGCAGTCCCGGGACAGTTTTCTATCAGCCCCAGCATTTT.

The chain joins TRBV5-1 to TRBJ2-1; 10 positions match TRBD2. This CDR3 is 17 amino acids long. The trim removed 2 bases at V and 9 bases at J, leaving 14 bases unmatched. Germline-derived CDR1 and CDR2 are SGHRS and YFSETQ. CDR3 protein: CASSFEDPSGSSVEQFF. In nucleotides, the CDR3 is TGCGCCAGCAGCTTCGAAGACCCTAGCGGGAGTTCAGTTGAGCAGTTCTTC.

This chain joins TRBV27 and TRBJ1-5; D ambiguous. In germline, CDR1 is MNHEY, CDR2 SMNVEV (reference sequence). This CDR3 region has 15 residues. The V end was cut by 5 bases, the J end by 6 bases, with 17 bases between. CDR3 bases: TGTGCCAGCAGTGTGAGACGGGGAGAGGCTCAGCCCCAGCATTTT. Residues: CASSVRRGEAQPQHF.

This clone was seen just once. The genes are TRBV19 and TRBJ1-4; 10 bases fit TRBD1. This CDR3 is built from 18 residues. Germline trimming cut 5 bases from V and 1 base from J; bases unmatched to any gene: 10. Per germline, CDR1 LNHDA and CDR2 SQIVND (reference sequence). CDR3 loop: CASSGKTGGAGTNEKLFF. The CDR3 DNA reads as TGTGCCAGTAGTGGCAAGACAGGGGGCGCGGGAACTAATGAAAAACTGTTTTTT.

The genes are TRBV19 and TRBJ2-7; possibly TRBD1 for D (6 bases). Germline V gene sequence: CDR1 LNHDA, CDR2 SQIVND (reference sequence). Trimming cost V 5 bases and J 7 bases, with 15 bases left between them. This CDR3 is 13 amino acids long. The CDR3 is CASSPRQGFEQYF. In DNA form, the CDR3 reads TGTGCCAGTAGTCCCCGCCAGGGGTTTGAGCAGTACTTC.

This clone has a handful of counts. The CDR3, as DNA: TGTGCCTGGAACCCAGGTTCAGGCCAAGAGACCCAGTACTTC. It is translated as CAWNPGSGQETQYF. The genes are TRBV30 and TRBJ2-5, with unresolved D. V gave up 4 bases and J gave up 1 base, with 13 bases separating them. Germline lookup yields CDR1 GTSNPN and CDR2 SVGIG (reference sequence). The CDR3 contains 14 residues.

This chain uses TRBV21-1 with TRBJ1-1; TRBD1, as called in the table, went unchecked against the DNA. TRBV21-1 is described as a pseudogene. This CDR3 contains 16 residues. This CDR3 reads CASSKRRTGENTEAFF. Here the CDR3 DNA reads TGTGCCAGCAGCAAAAGGAGGACAGGGGAGAACACTGAAGCTTTCTTT.

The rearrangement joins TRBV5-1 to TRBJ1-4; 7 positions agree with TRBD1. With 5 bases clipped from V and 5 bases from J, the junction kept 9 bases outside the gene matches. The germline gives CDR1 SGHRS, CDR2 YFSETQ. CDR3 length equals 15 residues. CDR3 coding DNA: TGCGCCAGCAGACTAACCGGGACAGAAAATGAAAAACTGTTTTTT. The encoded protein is CASRLTGTENEKLFF.

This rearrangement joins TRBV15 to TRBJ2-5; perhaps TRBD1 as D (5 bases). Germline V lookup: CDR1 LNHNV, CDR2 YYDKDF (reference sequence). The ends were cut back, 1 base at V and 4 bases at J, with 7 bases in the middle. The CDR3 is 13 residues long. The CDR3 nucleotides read TGTGCCACCAGCAGAGGGGGCTTAGAGACCCAGTACTTC. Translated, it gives CATSRGGLETQYF. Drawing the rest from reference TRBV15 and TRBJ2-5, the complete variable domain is DAMVIQNPRYQVTQFGKPVTLSCSQTLNHNVMYWYQQKSSQAPKLLFHYYDKDFNNEADTPDNFQSRRPNTSFCFLDIRSPGLGDTAMYLCATSRGGLETQYFGPGTRLLVL.

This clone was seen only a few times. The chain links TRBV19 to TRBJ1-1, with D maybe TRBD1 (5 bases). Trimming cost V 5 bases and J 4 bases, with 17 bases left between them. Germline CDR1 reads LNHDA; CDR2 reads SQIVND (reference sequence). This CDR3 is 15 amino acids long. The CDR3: CASSAGSLRGTEAFF. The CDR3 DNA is TGTGCCAGTAGTGCAGGGTCCCTAAGAGGCACTGAAGCTTTCTTT.

CDR3 sequence: CASTGTSGRAEGTGELFF. Here the CDR3 DNA reads TGTGCCAGCACCGGGACTAGCGGGAGGGCCGAGGGGACCGGGGAGCTGTTTTTT. The chain is built from TRBV13 and TRBJ2-2; TRBD2 matches 16 bases. CDR1 PRHDT and CDR2 FYEKMQ come from the germline V gene (reference sequence). The CDR3 extends over 18 amino acids. V trimming: 7 bases; J trimming: 5 bases; junction bases outside the gene matches: 10.